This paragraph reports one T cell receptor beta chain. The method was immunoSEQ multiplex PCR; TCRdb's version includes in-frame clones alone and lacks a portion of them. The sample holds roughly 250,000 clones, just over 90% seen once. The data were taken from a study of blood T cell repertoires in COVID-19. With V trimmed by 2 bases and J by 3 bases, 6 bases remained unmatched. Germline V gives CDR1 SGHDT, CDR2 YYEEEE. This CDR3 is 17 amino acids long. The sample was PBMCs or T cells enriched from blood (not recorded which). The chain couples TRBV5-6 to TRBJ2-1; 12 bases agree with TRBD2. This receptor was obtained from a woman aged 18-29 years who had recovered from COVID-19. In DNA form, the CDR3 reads TGTGCCAGCAGCTTACTAGCGGGAGGACCTAACTACAATGAGCAGTTCTTC. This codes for CASSLLAGGPNYNEQFF. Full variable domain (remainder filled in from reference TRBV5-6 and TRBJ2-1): DAGVTQSPTHLIKTRGQQVTLRCSPKSGHDTVSWYQQALGQGPQFIFQYYEEEERQRGNFPDRFSGHQFPNYSSELNVNALLLGDSALYLCASSLLAGGPNYNEQFFGPGTRLTVL.